Given below is one T cell receptor beta chain in context. What antigen it recognizes has not been identified. Nothing much larger sits one base from this clone, and base qualities are not available. From the germline V gene, CDR1 is SGHTA and CDR2 is FQGNSA. V loses 4 bases at its end and J loses 0 bases; junction bases beyond the gene matches: 4. The CDR3 goes from the cysteine to the phenylalanine over 15 residues. Only the CDR3 portion is preserved as DNA: 45 bases, with reading frame beginning at the first base. Genomic DNA was extracted from sorted cells for sequencing of the TCRbeta CDR3 region. The immunoSEQ Assay was used for sequencing of TCRbeta CDR3 regions. TCRdb's version of the immuneACCESS table is confined to in-frame rearrangements and falls short of the full clone set. An unresolved V gene accounts for under half of the shortfall where checked; the remainder is of unknown origin. In this sample the table shows 40,000 to 65,000 clones, over 75% of which occur a single time. The top ten clonotypes cover about 1.6% of the sample.

This entry comes from a study of OX40 agonist ivuxolimab in advanced cancers. Regarding the study in general: Ivuxolimab, which targeted the costimulatory receptor OX40 (CD134), was an agonistic, fully human IgG2 monoclonal antibody. Intravenous ivuxolimab was administered to patients every 2 weeks at six dose levels: 0.01, 0.1, 0.3, 1.5, 3 and 10 mg/kg. Among the approximately 50 dose-escalation patients, roughly 20 had hepatocellular carcinoma, around 15 melanoma, 9 renal cell carcinoma and 9 head and neck cancer. In the dose-escalation cohort, about four fifths of patients were male, and the mean age was roughly 60 years with a range of roughly 23 to 79. Patients were allowed to have had prior anti-PD-1, anti-PD-L1 or anti-CTLA-4 therapy, and around 40% of the dose-escalation patients had previously received checkpoint inhibitors. Three dose-escalation patients achieved partial responses, one with hepatocellular carcinoma and two with cutaneous melanoma. Peripheral TCRbeta sequencing aimed to test whether ivuxolimab altered TCR sequence diversity and caused clonal T-cell expansion. The paper covers the monotherapy dose-escalation part of the phase I ivuxolimab trial, which included N = 52 patients. The paper's findings and limits, for the study overall: Low levels of normalized T-cell clonal expansion were also seen in some patients who did not respond. The antigen specificity of the peripheral T cells that underwent clonal expansion was not determined. In partial responders in the 0.1-3.0 mg/kg groups, normalized peripheral clonal expansion was found to be among the lowest, especially among CD8+ T cells. At doses from 0.1 to 3.0 mg/kg, clonal expansion was seen in both CD4+ and CD8+ blood T cells between baseline and week 6. After ivuxolimab, CD8+ T cells had more expanded clones than CD4+ T cells on average.

The trial excluded patients who had a history of autoimmune disease or were on systemic immunosuppression. Peripheral blood for TCR sequencing was collected from all dose cohorts at baseline, on cycle 4 day 1, and on cycle 7 day 1. Samples came from an open-label, multicenter, first-in-human phase I dose-escalation trial of ivuxolimab. Adults with locally advanced or metastatic head and neck squamous cell, hepatocellular, melanoma or renal cell carcinoma were enrolled in the trial. Before TCR sequencing, CD4+ T cells and CD8+ T cells were sorted from peripheral blood as separate populations. Recombination linked TRBV7-2 to TRBJ2-3; TRBD1 lines up with 7 middle nucleotides. The sequence derives from an adult with an advanced solid tumor such as melanoma, head and neck, liver or kidney cancer. The sample here was CD4+ or CD8+ T cells sorted from blood, taken in a trial of the OX40 agonist ivuxolimab. The nucleotide sequence reads TGTGCCAGCAGCTACCGGACAGGTAGCACAGATACGCAGTATTTT. Its amino acids are CASSYRTGSTDTQYF. The reference TRBV7-2 and TRBJ2-3 proteins fill in what lies around the CDR3, so the full variable domain reads GAGVSQSPSNKVTEKGKDVELRCDPISGHTALYWYRQSLGQGLEFLIYFQGNSAPDKSGLPSDRFSAERTGGSVSTLTIQRTQQEDSAVYLCASSYRTGSTDTQYFGPGTRLTVL.